The T cell receptor (beta chain) described here comes from a study of human T cells and chemical hapten exposure. TCRdb reprocessed the RACE reads with MiXCR, giving one entry per CDR3 protein. The sample yields about 120,000 distinct CDR3 sequences, approximately 12% seen once. Time point reported: pre-sensitization, week 0. The treatment was: therapeutic diphenylcyclopropenone sensitization with weekly scalp DPC. Trimming removed 6 bases at V and 5 bases at J, with 8 bases between. This CDR3 is 12 amino acids long. This clonotype has more than one count but fewer than ten. The source was whole blood, collected in connection with sensitization to the hapten diphenylcyclopropenone (DPC). This clonotype was obtained from a woman in her late teens or twenties with alopecia areata. Some clones in this sample may be carry-over from other donors' samples. The genes are TRBV12-3 or TRBV12-4 and TRBJ1-5, with unresolved D. This CDR3 is CASRYGDQPQHF. The CDR3 DNA reads as TGTGCCAGCAGGTACGGGGATCAGCCCCAGCATTTT.